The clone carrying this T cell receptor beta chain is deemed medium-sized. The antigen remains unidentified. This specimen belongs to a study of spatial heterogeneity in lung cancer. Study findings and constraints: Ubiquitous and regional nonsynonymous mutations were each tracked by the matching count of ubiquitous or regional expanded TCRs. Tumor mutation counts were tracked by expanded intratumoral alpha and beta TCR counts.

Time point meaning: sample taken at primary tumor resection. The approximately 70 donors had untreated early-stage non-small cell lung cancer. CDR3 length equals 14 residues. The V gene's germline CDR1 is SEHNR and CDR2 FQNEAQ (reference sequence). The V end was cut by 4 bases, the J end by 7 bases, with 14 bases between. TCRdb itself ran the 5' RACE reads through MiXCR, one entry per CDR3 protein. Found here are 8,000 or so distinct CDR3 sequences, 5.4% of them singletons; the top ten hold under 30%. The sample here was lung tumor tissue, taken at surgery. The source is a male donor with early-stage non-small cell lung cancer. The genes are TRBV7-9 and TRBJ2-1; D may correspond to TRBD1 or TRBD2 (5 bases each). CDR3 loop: CASSSYLGGNEQFF. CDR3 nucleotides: TGTGCCAGCAGCTCCTACCTTGGGGGAAATGAGCAGTTCTTC.